These 3 T cell receptor beta chains share one sample of origin, sequenced in a study of CD8+ T cells in alopecia areata. Treatment in this sample: oral pan-JAK inhibitor, 5-10 mg twice daily. RNA was isolated and reverse transcribed to cDNA, the sequencing template. This table comes from immunoSEQ multiplex PCR, and its TCRdb copy is limited to in-frame clones, with some not included. The repertoire holds 190,000 or so clones, with about three fifths as singletons. This sample comprised CD4+ T cells sorted from blood, obtained at week 24, from a patient treated with tofacitinib. Every receptor here comes from a human donor with alopecia areata.

The chain is built from TRBV5-1 and TRBJ2-6; 8 bases are a match to TRBD1. The trim removed 5 bases at V and 2 bases at J, leaving 3 bases unmatched. The CDR3 spans 15 residues. Germline V gene sequence: CDR1 SGHRS, CDR2 YFSETQ. This chain's CDR3 is CASSQDRAGANVLTF. In nucleotides, the CDR3 is TGCGCCAGCAGTCAGGACAGGGCTGGGGCCAACGTCCTGACTTTC.

This clone came up a few times. The chain has TRBV10-3 and TRBJ2-7; TRBD1 agrees at 11 bases. This CDR3 region has 15 residues. V lost 4 bases, J lost 3 bases, and 5 bases stayed unmatched. Germline CDR1 reads ENHRY; CDR2 reads SYGVKD. The CDR3 is CAISVPGQGVYEQYF. DNA of the CDR3: TGTGCCATCAGTGTTCCGGGACAGGGGGTCTACGAGCAGTACTTC.

Worth noting for this clone: The same CDR3 is also encoded by other DNA sequences in this sample. The chain has TRBV15 and TRBJ2-7, with D possibly TRBD2 on 5 matching bases. Deletions cut 0 bases from V and 3 bases from J, with 6 bases between. This CDR3 is built from 13 residues. Per the germline V gene, CDR1 is LNHNV and CDR2 is YYDKDF (reference sequence). In nucleotides, the CDR3 is TGTGCCACCAGCAGAGATCGGGGCTACGAGCAGTACTTC. Translating gives CATSRDRGYEQYF.